This entry lists 20 T cell receptor beta chains sequenced from one sample in a study of blood T cell repertoires in COVID-19. Generated by immunoSEQ multiplex PCR, the TCRdb table keeps only in-frame clones and is missing some. The sample has some 240,000 clones; 89% are singletons. Source material: peripheral blood. The receptor source for this set is a woman in her thirties or forties who had recovered from COVID-19.

This chain links TRBV10-2 with TRBJ1-4; D is perhaps TRBD1 (5 bases). V dropped 8 bases and J dropped 8 bases, with 18 bases sitting between them. The CDR3 runs 14 residues. CDR1 is WSHSY and CDR2 is SAAADI in the germline V gene. The CDR3 coding sequence is TGCGCCAGCGGGGACGGGAGATCCCTCGAAAAACTGTTTTTT. Translated, it gives CASGDGRSLEKLFF.

This chain connects TRBV4-3 to TRBJ1-2, with TRBD1 identical over 9 bases. Germline V gene data show CDR1 as LGHNA and CDR2 as YSLEER. There are 16 residues in the CDR3. The J segment lost 2 bases and the V segment lost 0 bases, leaving 4 bases of the junction unmatched. The CDR3 here is CASSQEGGQGNYGYTF. The DNA of the CDR3 is TGCGCCAGCAGCCAAGAAGGCGGACAGGGGAACTATGGCTACACCTTC.

This chain links TRBV5-4 with TRBJ2-3, with TRBD2 matching over 7 bases. Germline V gene sequence: CDR1 SGHNT, CDR2 YYREEE (reference sequence). V was clipped by 4 bases and J by 0 bases; unmatched bases: 2. CDR3 length equals 14 residues. CDR3: CASSAGVSTDTQYF. The CDR3 DNA is TGTGCCAGCAGCGCGGGAGTTAGCACAGATACGCAGTATTTT. Looking up the rest from reference TRBV5-4 and TRBJ2-3 gives the full variable domain: ETGVTQSPTHLIKTRGQQVTLRCSSQSGHNTVSWYQQALGQGPQFIFQYYREEENGRGNFPPRFSGLQFPNYSSELNVNALELDDSALYLCASSAGVSTDTQYFGPGTRLTVL.

The V and J genes are TRBV6-5 and TRBJ1-3; the match to TRBD1 covers 7 bases. Germline V gives CDR1 MNHEY, CDR2 SVGAGI. V lost 6 bases and J lost 0; bases outside the gene matches: 5. The CDR3 runs 15 residues. CDR3 nucleotide sequence: TGTGCCAGCAGGCGGACAGGAGACTCTGGAAACACCATATATTTT. Encoded protein: CASRRTGDSGNTIYF.

The rearrangement joins TRBV19 to TRBJ1-1; TRBD1 agrees at 10 bases. CDR3 length equals 14 residues. Germline loops: CDR1 LNHDA, CDR2 SQIVND (reference sequence). The junction had 5 bases not matched to a gene; V was cut back by 5 bases and J by 5 bases. The CDR3 protein is CASSSTGGRTEAFF. The DNA for the CDR3 is TGTGCCAGTAGTTCGACAGGGGGCAGGACTGAAGCTTTCTTT. The full variable domain, its missing parts supplied by reference TRBV19 and TRBJ1-1, is DGGITQSPKYLFRKEGQNVTLSCEQNLNHDAMYWYRQDPGQGLRLIYYSQIVNDFQKGDIAEGYSVSREKKESFPLTVTSAQKNPTAFYLCASSSTGGRTEAFFGQGTRLTVV.

The sample holds a few counts of this clone. The rearrangement links TRBV5-1 to TRBJ1-1; D might be TRBD1 (5 bases). V was pared by 5 bases and J by 2 bases, with 10 bases between. This CDR3 is built from 13 residues. Germline loops: CDR1 SGHRS, CDR2 YFSETQ. The CDR3 is CASRFQGNTEAFF. Here the CDR3 DNA reads TGCGCCAGCAGATTCCAGGGAAACACTGAAGCTTTCTTT.

The chain links TRBV7-7 to TRBJ2-5, with 8 nucleotides matching TRBD1. V was pared by 2 bases and J by 2 bases, with 7 bases of the junction left unmatched. In germline, CDR1 is SSHAT, CDR2 FNYEAQ (reference sequence). The CDR3 runs 16 residues. DNA of the CDR3: TGTGCCAGCAGCTTACTCTCGGACAGGGCGCAAGAGACCCAGTACTTC. This gives the protein CASSLLSDRAQETQYF.

The count of this clone is one. The chain links TRBV4-1 to TRBJ1-4; TRBD1 matches at 7 bases. Trimming removed 3 bases from V and 5 bases from J; junction bases left unmatched: 9. Germline V gives CDR1 MGHRA, CDR2 YSYEKL. This CDR3 has 16 amino acids. CDR3 sequence reads: CASSQRSGTENEKLFF. The DNA of the CDR3 is TGCGCCAGCAGCCAGAGGTCGGGGACAGAAAATGAAAAACTGTTTTTT.

V gene TRBV19 combines with J gene TRBJ1-2; 9 bases line up with TRBD1. J lost 5 bases, V lost 4 bases, and 8 bases had no gene match. CDR3 length: 15 amino acids. Germline CDR1 reads LNHDA; CDR2 reads SQIVND (reference sequence). The CDR3 DNA follows: TGTGCCAGTAGTACTCTCCGAGGACAGGGGTATGGCTACACCTTC. Translating gives CASSTLRGQGYGYTF.

CDR3 region: CASSFDNGRTQYF. In DNA, the CDR3 is TGTGCCAGCAGCTTTGACAATGGGAGGACCCAGTACTTC. V gene TRBV5-5 combines with J gene TRBJ2-5; D may be TRBD2 (5 bases). V lost 2 bases to trimming and J lost 7 bases, with 12 bases between them. This CDR3 comprises 13 residues. The germline CDR1 and CDR2 sequences are SGHKS and YYEKEE (reference sequence).

This rearrangement joins TRBV12-5 to TRBJ2-1; 7 bases align to TRBD2. V dropped 6 bases and J dropped 3; count of bases not matched to a gene: 11. CDR1 is LGHNT and CDR2 is FRNRAP in the germline V gene. This CDR3 spans 16 amino acids. As DNA, the CDR3 is TGTGCTAGTGGCTCCGGGCGGGAGCTAAGCTACAATGAGCAGTTCTTC. Translation: CASGSGRELSYNEQFF.

This clone was observed once. The genes are TRBV19 and TRBJ2-1, with D tentatively TRBD2 (5 bases). From germline, CDR1 is LNHDA and CDR2 SQIVND (reference sequence). Trimming pared 4 bases from V and 1 base from J, leaving 11 bases between. The CDR3 extends over 15 amino acids. CDR3 region: CASSTSGLSYNEQFF. In DNA, the CDR3 is TGTGCCAGTAGTACCAGCGGTTTATCCTACAATGAGCAGTTCTTC. Together with reference TRBV19 and TRBJ2-1, the CDR3 gives the full variable domain: DGGITQSPKYLFRKEGQNVTLSCEQNLNHDAMYWYRQDPGQGLRLIYYSQIVNDFQKGDIAEGYSVSREKKESFPLTVTSAQKNPTAFYLCASSTSGLSYNEQFFGPGTRLTVL.

The CDR3 spells CATSRVRVDEKLFF. Written as DNA, the CDR3 is TGTGCCACCAGCAGAGTCAGGGTGGATGAAAAACTGTTTTTT. The J gene is TRBJ1-4, the V gene TRBV15, with a weak D call TRBD1 (5 bases). CDR3 length equals 14 residues. CDR1 and CDR2 (germline): LNHNV, YYDKDF (reference sequence). Trimming removed 1 base from V and 6 bases from J, with 9 bases in between.

This clone was seen once. The chain recombines TRBV7-2 with TRBJ2-2; 9 bases line up with TRBD2. Germline assignment: CDR1 SGHTA and CDR2 FQGNSA. This CDR3 has 15 amino acids. With 2 bases clipped from V and 5 bases from J, the junction kept 3 bases outside the gene matches. CDR3 in DNA: TGTGCCAGCAGCTTATCTAGCGGGGCGACCGGGGAGCTGTTTTTT. It specifies CASSLSSGATGELFF.

This sequence joins TRBV28 and TRBJ2-7; a weak D match, TRBD1 (6 bases). This CDR3 has 15 residues. The germline gives CDR1 MDHEN, CDR2 SYDVKM. V was clipped by 3 bases and J by 3 bases, with 15 bases between them. The CDR3 here is CASSFSGVALYEQYF. CDR3 DNA sequence: TGTGCCAGCAGTTTTTCAGGGGTTGCCCTCTACGAGCAGTACTTC.

This chain joins TRBV18 and TRBJ2-7, with TRBD2 matching 7 bases. J gave up 4 bases and V 3 bases, and 6 bases lay outside the gene matches. CDR1 and CDR2 (germline): KGHSH, LQKENI. The CDR3 runs to 14 residues. The CDR3 reads CASSPGGLLYEQYV. The CDR3 DNA is TGTGCCAGCTCACCCGGGGGACTACTTTACGAGCAGTACGTC.

The J gene is TRBJ2-3, the V gene TRBV29-1; D remains ambiguous. V shed 5 bases and J shed 1 base, with 19 bases lying between them. Germline CDR1 is SQVTM and CDR2 is ANQGSEA. The length of the CDR3 is 16 residues. Here the CDR3 reads CSVSSRQVSGTDTQYF. For the CDR3, the DNA is TGCAGCGTTTCTTCCCGACAAGTTTCGGGCACAGATACGCAGTATTTT.

This CDR3 reads CASRMTGGVGYTF. The DNA for the CDR3 is TGTGCCAGCCGAATGACAGGGGGCGTTGGCTACACCTTC. V is TRBV12-3 or TRBV12-4 and J is TRBJ1-2; TRBD1 agrees at 10 bases. CDR3 length: 13 amino acids. After removal of 8 bases from V and 7 bases from J, the junction contained 7 bases not matched to a gene.

The chain uses TRBV7-9 and TRBJ2-2; D might be TRBD2 (5 bases). CDR1 SEHNR and CDR2 FQNEAQ come from the germline V gene (reference sequence). There are 15 residues in the CDR3. V lost 5 bases and J lost 4, with 14 bases in between. CDR3 residues: CASSVSVAATGELFF. CDR3 sequence (DNA): TGTGCCAGCAGCGTTAGCGTGGCGGCCACCGGGGAGCTGTTTTTT.

The chain combines TRBV30 with TRBJ2-1; unclear D gene. Per germline, CDR1 GTSNPN and CDR2 SVGIG (reference sequence). This CDR3 is built from 13 residues. Between the trimmed V and J ends, which lost 0 bases and 10 bases, there was a span of 13 bases. The CDR3 region has the DNA TGTGCCTGGAGTGTAGGATTAGCAGTAGAGCAGTTCTTC. Encoded protein: CAWSVGLAVEQFF.